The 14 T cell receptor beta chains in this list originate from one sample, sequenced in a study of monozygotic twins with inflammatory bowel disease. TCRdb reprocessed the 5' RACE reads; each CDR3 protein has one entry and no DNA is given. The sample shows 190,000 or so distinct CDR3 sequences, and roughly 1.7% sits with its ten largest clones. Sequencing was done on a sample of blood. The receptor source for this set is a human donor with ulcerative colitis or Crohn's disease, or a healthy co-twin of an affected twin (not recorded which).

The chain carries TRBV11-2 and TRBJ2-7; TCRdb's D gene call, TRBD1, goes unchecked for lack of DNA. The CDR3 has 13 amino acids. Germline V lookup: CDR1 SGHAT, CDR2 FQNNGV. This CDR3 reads CASSRDRVGEQYF.

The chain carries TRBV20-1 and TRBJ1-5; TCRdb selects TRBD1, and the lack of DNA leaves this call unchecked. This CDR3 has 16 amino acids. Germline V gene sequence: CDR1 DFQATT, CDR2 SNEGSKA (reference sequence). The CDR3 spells CSARAGELRSNQPQHF.

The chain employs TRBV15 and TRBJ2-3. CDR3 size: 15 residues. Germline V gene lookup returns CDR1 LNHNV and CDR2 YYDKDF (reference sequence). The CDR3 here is CATSSYQLPTDTQYF.

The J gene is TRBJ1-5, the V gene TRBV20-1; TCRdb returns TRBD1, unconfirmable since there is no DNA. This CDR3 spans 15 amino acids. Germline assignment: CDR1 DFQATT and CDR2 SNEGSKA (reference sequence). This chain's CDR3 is CSARDIQGDNQPQHF.

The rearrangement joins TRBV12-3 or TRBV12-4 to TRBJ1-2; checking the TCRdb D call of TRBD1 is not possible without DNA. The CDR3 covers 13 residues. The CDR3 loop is CASSFDRGVGYTF.

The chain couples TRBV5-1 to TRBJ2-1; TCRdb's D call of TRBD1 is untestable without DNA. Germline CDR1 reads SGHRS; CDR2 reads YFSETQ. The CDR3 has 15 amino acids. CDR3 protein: CASSDITGSFNEQFF.

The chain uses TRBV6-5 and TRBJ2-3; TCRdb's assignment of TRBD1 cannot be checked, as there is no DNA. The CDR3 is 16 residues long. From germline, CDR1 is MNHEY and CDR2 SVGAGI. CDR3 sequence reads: CASSYFGQGATDTQYF.

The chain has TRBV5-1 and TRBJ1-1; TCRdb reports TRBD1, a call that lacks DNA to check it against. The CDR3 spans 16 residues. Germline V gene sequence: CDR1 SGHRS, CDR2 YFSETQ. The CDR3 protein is CASSRYETGSGTEAFF.

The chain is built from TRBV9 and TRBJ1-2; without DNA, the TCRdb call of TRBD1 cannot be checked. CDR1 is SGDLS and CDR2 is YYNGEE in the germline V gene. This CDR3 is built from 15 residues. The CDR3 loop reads CASSAPGQPHYGYTF.

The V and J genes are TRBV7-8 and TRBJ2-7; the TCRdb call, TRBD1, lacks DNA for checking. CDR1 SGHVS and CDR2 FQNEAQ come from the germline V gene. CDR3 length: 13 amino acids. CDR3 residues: CASSSGTGFEQYF. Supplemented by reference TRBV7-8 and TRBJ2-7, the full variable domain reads GAGVSQSPRYKVAKRGQDVALRCDPISGHVSLFWYQQALGQGPEFLTYFQNEAQLDKSGLPSDRFFAERPEGSVSTLKIQRTQQEDSAVYLCASSSGTGFEQYFGPGTRLTVT.

CDR3 in amino acids: CASTWDGNSPLHF. The chain employs TRBV6-6 and TRBJ1-6; TCRdb indicates TRBD1, and absent DNA this call remains unverified. The CDR3 contains 13 residues. The V gene's germline CDR1 is MNHNY and CDR2 SVGAGI (reference sequence).

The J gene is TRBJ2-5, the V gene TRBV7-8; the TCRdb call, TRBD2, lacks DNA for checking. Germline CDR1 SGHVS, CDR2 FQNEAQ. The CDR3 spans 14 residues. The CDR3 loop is CASSLDTGRETQYF.

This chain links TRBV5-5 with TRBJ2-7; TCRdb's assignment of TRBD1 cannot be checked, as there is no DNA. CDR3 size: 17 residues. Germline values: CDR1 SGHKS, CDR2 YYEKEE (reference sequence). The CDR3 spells CASSKRLQGTSPYEQYF.

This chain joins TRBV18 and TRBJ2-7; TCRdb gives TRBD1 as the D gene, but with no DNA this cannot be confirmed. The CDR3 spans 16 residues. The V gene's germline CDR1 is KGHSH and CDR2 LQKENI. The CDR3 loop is CASSPNPTGVVSEQYF.